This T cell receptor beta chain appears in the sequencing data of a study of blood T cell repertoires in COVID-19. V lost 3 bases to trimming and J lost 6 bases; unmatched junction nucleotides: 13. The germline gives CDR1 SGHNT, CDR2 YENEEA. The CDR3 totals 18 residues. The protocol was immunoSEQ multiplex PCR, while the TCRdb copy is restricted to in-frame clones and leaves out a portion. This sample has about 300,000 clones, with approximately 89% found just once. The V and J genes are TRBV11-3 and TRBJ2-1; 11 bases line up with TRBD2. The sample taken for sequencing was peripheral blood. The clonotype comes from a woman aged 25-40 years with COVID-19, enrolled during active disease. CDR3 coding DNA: TGTGCCAGCAGCTTTTCTCTAGCGGGGGGCAGGGTGAGCAATGAGCAGTTCTTC. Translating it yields CASSFSLAGGRVSNEQFF.